The next 29 T cell receptor beta chains were all read from a single sample in a study of blood T cell repertoires in COVID-19. Profiled with immunoSEQ multiplex PCR; TCRdb holds only in-frame clones, not every one. Here the sample spans about 190,000 clones, roughly 80% being singletons. Sequenced input: peripheral blood. All receptors derive from a man between 60 and 70 years old with active or convalescent COVID-19.

Comment on this clone: The junction departs from germline at one end; a sequencing error may be responsible. V gene TRBV2 combines with J gene TRBJ1-2, with D unresolved. This CDR3 is 14 amino acids long. Germline V gene lookup returns CDR1 SNHLY and CDR2 FYNNEI. The chain's CDR3 is CASREDPASYGYTF. In nucleotides, the CDR3 is TGTGCCAGCAGAGAAGACCCTGCGAGCTATGGCTACACCTTC.

The chain recombines TRBV6-5 with TRBJ1-2; D remains ambiguous. V lost 10 bases to trimming and J lost 2 bases, with 14 bases between them. CDR3 length: 13 residues. Germline values: CDR1 MNHEY, CDR2 SVGAGI. Written as DNA, the CDR3 is TGTGCCATCAGAGGAAACGGGAACTATGGCTACACCTTC. Translating gives CAIRGNGNYGYTF.

This chain connects TRBV18 to TRBJ1-5; the D is unclear. CDR3 length: 15 residues. V was pared by 3 bases and J by 3 bases, with 12 bases between. Germline CDR1 KGHSH, CDR2 LQKENI. The CDR3 is CASSPREYNNQPQHF. The CDR3 DNA is TGTGCCAGCTCACCCCGGGAATATAACAATCAGCCCCAGCATTTT.

The V call is TRBV29-1, the J call TRBJ2-2; TRBD2 aligns across 10 bases. The CDR3 runs 17 residues. Germline V gives CDR1 SQVTM, CDR2 ANQGSEA. J was trimmed by 1 base and V by 0 bases; bases with no gene match: 5. The CDR3, as DNA: TGCAGCGTTGAAGATCCGTTAGCGGGAGGGAACACCGGGGAGCTGTTTTTT. It yields the protein CSVEDPLAGGNTGELFF.

CDR3 loop: CASSSQSGRETQYF. The CDR3 DNA follows: TGTGCCAGCAGCTCACAGAGCGGTCGGGAGACCCAGTACTTC. The chain has TRBV7-2 and TRBJ2-5; maybe TRBD2 (5 bases). The V and J ends lost 4 bases and 5 bases respectively, with 14 bases between them. CDR1 and CDR2 (germline): SGHTA, FQGNSA. The CDR3 is made up of 14 amino acids.

The chain employs TRBV2 and TRBJ1-5, with no clear D. This CDR3 contains 14 residues. Germline V CDR1 and CDR2: SNHLY, FYNNEI. Trimming left V 5 bases short and J 3 bases short, with 11 bases between. The CDR3 DNA reads as TGTGCCAGCAGTAATCGAGGGTTCAATCAGCCCCAGCATTTT. Translated, it gives CASSNRGFNQPQHF.

V and J are TRBV9 and TRBJ2-3; 8 bases align to TRBD2. Unmatched junction bases numbered 5, after V lost 2 bases and J lost 3 bases. The CDR3 contains 15 residues. Germline loops: CDR1 SGDLS, CDR2 YYNGEE. The CDR3 nucleotides are TGTGCCAGCAGCGTCCCAGCGGGAGCGACAGATACGCAGTATTTT. Translated: CASSVPAGATDTQYF.

The chain combines TRBV27 with TRBJ2-1; TRBD2 matches at 12 bases. Germline V lookup: CDR1 MNHEY, CDR2 SMNVEV (reference sequence). J lost 9 bases, V lost 5 bases, and 23 bases had no gene match. The CDR3 covers 20 residues. CDR3 sequence: CASSAYRGWASGRANSEQFF. Written as DNA, the CDR3 is TGTGCCAGCAGTGCGTACAGGGGTTGGGCTAGCGGGAGGGCTAATAGTGAGCAGTTCTTC.

The chain couples TRBV6-5 to TRBJ2-3, with 7 bases matching TRBD1. J gave up 4 bases and V 5 bases, and 6 bases lay outside the gene matches. The CDR3 length is 14 residues. Germline V gene data show CDR1 as MNHEY and CDR2 as SVGAGI. CDR3 coding DNA: TGTGCCAGCAGTAGGGACAGAGCCCCAGATACGCAGTATTTT. Translation gives CASSRDRAPDTQYF.

The chain has TRBV25-1 and TRBJ2-7; the match to TRBD1 covers 8 bases. The CDR3 spans 14 residues. Germline trimming cut 3 bases from V and 4 bases from J; bases unmatched to any gene: 5. Germline lookup yields CDR1 MGHDK and CDR2 SYGVNS. Here the CDR3 reads CASSEATGGYEQYF. CDR3 DNA: TGTGCCAGCAGTGAGGCAACAGGGGGGTACGAGCAGTACTTC.

V usage is TRBV6-6 and J usage is TRBJ1-2; 8 bases line up with TRBD1. The V segment lost 2 bases and the J segment 6 bases; nucleotides outside the gene matches: 8. Germline CDR1 MNHNY, CDR2 SVGAGI (reference sequence). This CDR3 spans 15 amino acids. This chain's CDR3 is CASSYPNRGNHGYTF. DNA for the CDR3: TGTGCCAGCAGTTACCCAAACAGGGGGAATCATGGCTACACCTTC.

This clone has just one count. Written as DNA, the CDR3 is TGTGCCAGCAGTTTATCAGGGTGGGGCTACACCTTC. This gives the protein CASSLSGWGYTF. V usage is TRBV28 and J usage is TRBJ1-2; TRBD1 is a possible D gene (5 bases). Looked up from germline, CDR1 is MDHEN and CDR2 is SYDVKM. Trimming removed 1 base from V and 8 bases from J, with 8 bases in between. This CDR3 spans 12 amino acids.

CDR3: CASRIFSGGSYNEQFF. As DNA, the CDR3 is TGTGCCAGCAGGATATTTAGCGGAGGGTCCTACAATGAGCAGTTCTTC. This chain joins TRBV6-6 and TRBJ2-1; a weak D match, TRBD2 (6 bases). V dropped 6 bases and J dropped 1 base, with 16 bases sitting between them. CDR1 and CDR2 from the germline V gene are MNHNY and SVGAGI (reference sequence). The CDR3 spans 16 residues.

The chain has TRBV5-1 and TRBJ1-2; D not resolved. CDR1 is SGHRS, CDR2 YFSETQ, per germline. The CDR3 spans 13 residues. Trimming removed 0 bases at V and 5 bases at J, with 8 bases between. The CDR3, as DNA: TGCGCCAGCAGCTTGGGGCGAGGATATGGCTACACCTTC. Residues: CASSLGRGYGYTF.

The rearrangement joins TRBV11-2 to TRBJ2-3, with D maybe TRBD1 (8 bases). V lost 1 base, J lost 6 bases, and 20 bases lay in between. This CDR3 is 17 amino acids long. Looked up from germline, CDR1 is SGHAT and CDR2 is FQNNGV. The CDR3 reads CASSLVGGGQVSDTQYF. As DNA, the CDR3 is TGTGCCAGCAGCTTAGTGGGCGGGGGACAGGTCTCGGATACGCAGTATTTT.

The rearrangement links TRBV19 to TRBJ1-6, with 8 bases matching TRBD1. V lost 6 bases and J lost 9; bases outside the gene matches: 4. Germline CDR1 LNHDA, CDR2 SQIVND (reference sequence). The CDR3 has 13 amino acids. Written as DNA, the CDR3 is TGTGCCAGTAGCACCAGGGGGCCTTCACCCCTCCACTTT. Translated: CASSTRGPSPLHF.

On this clone: This may come from a read error, since a much larger clone is one base off. This chain connects TRBV12-3 or TRBV12-4 to TRBJ2-1; D not certain. The ends were cut back, 10 bases at V and 1 base at J, with 8 bases in the middle. The CDR3 runs 12 residues. CDR3 loop: CATRESYNEQFF. CDR3 nucleotides: TGTGCCACGCGAGAGTCCTACAATGAGCAGTTCTTC.

A note on this clone: At one end, the junction sequence differs from germline, possibly due to a read error. The chain links TRBV2 to TRBJ2-5, with D unclear. The CDR3 has 13 residues. The germline V gene has CDR1 SNHLY and CDR2 FYNNEI. This chain's CDR3 is CASREGLQETQYF. In DNA form, the CDR3 reads TGTGCCAGCAGGGAAGGGCTCCAAGAGACCCAGTACTTC.

The chain uses TRBV10-3 and TRBJ1-5; D unresolved. V was trimmed by 7 bases and J by 6 bases, leaving 16 bases between them. The CDR3 loop spans 14 amino acids. The germline gives CDR1 ENHRY, CDR2 SYGVKD. CDR3 in amino acids: CAINKAGVGQPQHF. Written as DNA, the CDR3 is TGTGCCATCAATAAAGCGGGAGTAGGTCAGCCCCAGCATTTT.

The rearrangement joins TRBV19 to TRBJ1-6; the D is unclear. The CDR3 is 12 residues long. CDR1 is LNHDA, CDR2 SQIVND, per germline (reference sequence). Trimming shortened V by 3 bases and J by 10 bases, and 7 bases separated the two germline ends. CDR3 sequence: CASSIGGSPLHF. Written as DNA, the CDR3 is TGTGCCAGTAGTATCGGCGGATCACCCCTCCACTTT.

The chain has TRBV4-2 and TRBJ2-3; TRBD2 agrees at 13 bases. V lost 4 bases, J lost 0 bases, and 7 bases stayed unmatched. CDR1 and CDR2 (germline): LGHNA, YNFKEQ. The CDR3 runs to 18 residues. CDR3: CASSRGLAGDLSTDTQYF. In nucleotides, the CDR3 is TGTGCCAGCAGCCGCGGACTAGCGGGGGACCTTAGCACAGATACGCAGTATTTT.

The chain employs TRBV2 and TRBJ2-6; 7 positions match TRBD1. CDR1 is SNHLY and CDR2 is FYNNEI in the germline V gene. J was trimmed by 0 bases and V by 6 bases; bases with no gene match: 8. CDR3 length: 17 amino acids. CDR3 DNA sequence: TGTGCCAGCAGGGGCCGGGACAGCAGCTCTGGGGCCAACGTCCTGACTTTC. Its protein product is CASRGRDSSSGANVLTF.

The chain uses TRBV15 and TRBJ2-7; 7 positions agree with TRBD2. Germline V gene sequence: CDR1 LNHNV, CDR2 YYDKDF (reference sequence). The CDR3 consists of 13 residues. The junction had 2 bases not matched to a gene; V was cut back by 2 bases and J by 4 bases. The CDR3 loop reads CATSRNSGYEQYF. For the CDR3, the DNA is TGTGCCACCAGCAGAAATAGCGGGTACGAGCAGTACTTC.

The rearrangement joins TRBV29-1 to TRBJ2-5, with D perhaps matching TRBD1 or TRBD2 (5 bases each). The CDR3 runs 12 residues. CDR1 and CDR2 from the germline V gene are SQVTM and ANQGSEA. Trimming pared 7 bases from V and 10 bases from J, leaving 19 bases between. CDR3: CSGGAQGVGQYF. For the CDR3, the DNA is TGCAGCGGGGGAGCTCAGGGTGTAGGCCAGTACTTC.

The chain has TRBV5-5 and TRBJ2-5; D is ambiguous. There are 14 residues in the CDR3. V lost 0 bases to trimming and J lost 2 bases, with 8 bases between them. Per germline, CDR1 SGHKS and CDR2 YYEKEE (reference sequence). CDR3 loop: CASSLAVEQETQYF. The DNA for the CDR3 is TGTGCCAGCAGCTTGGCCGTTGAGCAAGAGACCCAGTACTTC.

A single count supports this clone. The rearrangement joins TRBV9 to TRBJ2-3; 8 nucleotides line up with TRBD2. The CDR3 loop spans 16 amino acids. Germline V gives CDR1 SGDLS, CDR2 YYNGEE. The J segment lost 3 bases and the V segment lost 1 base, leaving 7 bases of the junction unmatched. Here the CDR3 DNA reads TGTGCCAGCAGCGTAAGAGCGGGAGAAGAAACAGATACGCAGTATTTT. This sequence encodes CASSVRAGEETDTQYF.

This chain joins TRBV30 and TRBJ1-5; D possibly corresponds to TRBD1 (5 bases). CDR1 is GTSNPN, CDR2 SVGIG, per germline (reference sequence). V lost 0 bases to trimming and J lost 3 bases, with 18 bases between them. The CDR3 totals 17 residues. Here the CDR3 reads CAWSVRRTPMNNQPQHF. CDR3 DNA sequence: TGTGCCTGGAGTGTACGTAGGACACCGATGAACAATCAGCCCCAGCATTTT.

The chain links TRBV6-6 to TRBJ1-6; TRBD1 matches at 8 bases. V trimming: 6 bases; J trimming: 5 bases; junction bases outside the gene matches: 6. This CDR3 contains 15 residues. Germline V gene sequence: CDR1 MNHNY, CDR2 SVGAGI (reference sequence). CDR3 loop: CASRPPTGDNSPLHF. The CDR3 DNA sequence: TGTGCCAGCAGGCCCCCGACAGGGGATAATTCACCCCTCCACTTT.

The rearrangement joins TRBV11-2 to TRBJ1-4; no definite D call. The germline V gene has CDR1 SGHAT and CDR2 FQNNGV. The CDR3 is 16 residues long. The V end lost 5 bases, the J end lost 8 bases, and 21 bases lay between the germline ends. The chain's CDR3 is CASSAPGRREEEKLFF. CDR3 nucleotides: TGTGCCAGCAGCGCCCCAGGAAGGCGGGAGGAGGAAAAACTGTTTTTT. Full variable domain (outside the CDR3, taken from reference TRBV11-2 and TRBJ1-4): EAGVAQSPRYKIIEKRQSVAFWCNPISGHATLYWYQQILGQGPKLLIQFQNNGVVDDSQLPKDRFSAERLKGVDSTLKIQPAKLEDSAVYLCASSAPGRREEEKLFFGSGTQLSVL.